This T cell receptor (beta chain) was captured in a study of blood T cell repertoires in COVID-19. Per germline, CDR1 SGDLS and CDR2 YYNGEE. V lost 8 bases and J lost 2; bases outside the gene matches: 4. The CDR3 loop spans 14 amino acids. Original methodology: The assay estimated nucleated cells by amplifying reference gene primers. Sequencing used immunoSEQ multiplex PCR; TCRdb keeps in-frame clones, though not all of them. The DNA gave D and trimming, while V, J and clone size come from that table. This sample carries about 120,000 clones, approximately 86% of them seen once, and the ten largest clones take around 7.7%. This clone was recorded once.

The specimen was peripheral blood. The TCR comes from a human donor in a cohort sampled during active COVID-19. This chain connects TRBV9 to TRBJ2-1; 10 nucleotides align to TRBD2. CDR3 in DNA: TGTGCCAGTGGTAGCGGGGGGCCCTACAATGAGCAGTTCTTC. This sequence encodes CASGSGGPYNEQFF.